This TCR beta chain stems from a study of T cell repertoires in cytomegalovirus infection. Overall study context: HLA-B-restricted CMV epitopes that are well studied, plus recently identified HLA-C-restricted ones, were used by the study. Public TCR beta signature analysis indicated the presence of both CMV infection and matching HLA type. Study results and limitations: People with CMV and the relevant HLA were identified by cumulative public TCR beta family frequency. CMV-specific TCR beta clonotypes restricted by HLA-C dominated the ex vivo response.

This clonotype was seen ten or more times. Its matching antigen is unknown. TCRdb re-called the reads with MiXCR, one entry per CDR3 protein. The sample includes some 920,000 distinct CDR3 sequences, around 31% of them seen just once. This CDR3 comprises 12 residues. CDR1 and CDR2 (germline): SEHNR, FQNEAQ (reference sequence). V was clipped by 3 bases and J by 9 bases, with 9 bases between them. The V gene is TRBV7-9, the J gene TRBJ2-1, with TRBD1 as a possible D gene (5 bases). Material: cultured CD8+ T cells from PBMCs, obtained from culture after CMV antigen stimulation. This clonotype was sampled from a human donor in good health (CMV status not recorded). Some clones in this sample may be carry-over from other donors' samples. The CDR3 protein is CASSFLRGEQFF. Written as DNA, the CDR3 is TGTGCCAGCAGCTTCTTAAGGGGTGAGCAGTTCTTC. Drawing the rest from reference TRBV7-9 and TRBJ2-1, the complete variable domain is DTGVSQNPRHKITKRGQNVTFRCDPISEHNRLYWYRQTLGQGPEFLTYFQNEAQLEKSRLLSDRFSAERPKGSFSTLEIQRTEQGDSAMYLCASSFLRGEQFFGPGTRLTVL.